This TCR beta chain was identified during a study of OX40 agonist ivuxolimab in advanced cancers. The study in broad terms: Ivuxolimab, which targeted the costimulatory receptor OX40 (CD134), was an agonistic, fully human IgG2 monoclonal antibody. The monotherapy dose-escalation portion (N ≈ 55 patients) of the phase I ivuxolimab trial is reported in the paper. The dose-escalation cohort was 82.7% male with a mean age of approximately 60 years, ranging from roughly 23 to 90. Among the roughly 52 dose-escalation patients, 19 had hepatocellular carcinoma, approximately 15 melanoma, 9 renal cell carcinoma and 9 head and neck cancer. Partial responses were achieved by three dose-escalation patients, of whom one had hepatocellular carcinoma and two had cutaneous melanoma. Intravenous ivuxolimab was administered to patients every 2 weeks at six dose levels: 0.01, 0.1, 0.3, 1.5, 3 and 10 mg/kg. Peripheral TCRbeta sequencing was intended to test whether TCR sequence diversity was altered and clonal T-cell expansion was caused by ivuxolimab. Prior anti-PD-1, anti-PD-L1 or anti-CTLA-4 therapy was permitted, and checkpoint inhibitors had been received by about 44% of dose-escalation patients.

CDR1 LNHDA and CDR2 SQIVND were looked up in the germline V gene (reference sequence). Including cysteine and phenylalanine, the CDR3 has 16 amino acids. Just CDR3 DNA is preserved here, 48 bases in frame from base 1. V lost 5 bases and J lost 4 bases; the stretch between them is 18 bases long. The investigation overall reported the following: Low levels of normalized T-cell clonal expansion were also seen in some patients who did not respond. The antigen specificity of the clonally expanded peripheral T cells was not determined. At doses of 0.1 to 3.0 mg/kg, clonal expansion of both CD4+ and CD8+ blood T cells was observed from baseline to week 6. After ivuxolimab, more expanded clones were found on average in CD8+ T cells than in CD4+ T cells. In partial responders in the 0.1-3.0 mg/kg groups, normalized peripheral clonal expansion was found to be among the lowest, especially among CD8+ T cells.

Genomic DNA was extracted from sorted cells for sequencing of the TCRbeta CDR3 region. The immunoSEQ Assay was used to sequence the TCRbeta CDR3 regions. TCRdb's version of the immuneACCESS table is confined to in-frame rearrangements and falls short of the full clone set. An unresolved V gene accounts for under half of the shortfall where checked; the remainder is of unknown origin. The sample includes 35,000 to 55,000 clones, with over 80% observed a single time. The ten largest account for about 6.3% of the sample. About this clone: There is no known antigen for this receptor. Base qualities are missing; no much larger clone stands one base away.

The trial excluded patients who had a history of autoimmune disease or who were on systemic immunosuppression. In every dose cohort, peripheral blood was drawn for TCR sequencing at baseline, cycle 4 day 1, and cycle 7 day 1. Samples were obtained from an open-label, multicenter, first-in-human phase I dose-escalation trial of ivuxolimab. Adults with locally advanced or metastatic melanoma, renal cell, hepatocellular, or head and neck squamous cell carcinoma were enrolled in the trial. CD4+ and CD8+ T cells were sorted separately from peripheral blood before TCR sequencing. Recombination connected TRBV19 to TRBJ1-5, and TRBD1 may be the D gene, going by 5 matching bases. This specimen was CD4+ or CD8+ T cells sorted from blood, taken in a trial of the OX40 agonist ivuxolimab. This TCR was sampled from an adult with an advanced solid tumor such as melanoma, head and neck, liver or kidney cancer. The nucleotide sequence is TGTGCCAGTAGTCAACGATTGGGACGGACTAATCAGCCCCAGCATTTT. Its translation reads: CASSQRLGRTNQPQHF.